This is a list of T cell receptor beta chains from one sample in a study of cytomegalovirus exposure and HLA in healthy donors. Method: immunoSEQ multiplex PCR; TCRdb's copy keeps in-frame clones and lacks some. This repertoire shows 150,000 to 200,000 clones, approximately 80% found once; its top ten account for around 4.9%. The sequencing input was PBMCs. The receptor set was obtained from a man younger than 35 in good health and CMV-seronegative. CDR3s include the opening cysteine and the closing phenylalanine or tryptophan. Each record gives: clone size, J gene, V gene, D gene, CDR3 protein, CDR3 DNA. The D gene is left open where the match is weak. Only some rows state a clone size, as once, few, many or a class for expanded clones.

size: .; J: TRBJ1-3; V: TRBV5-3; D: TRBD1; CDR3: CARSIRDRVVGDSGNTIYF; DNA: TGTGCCAGAAGCATACGGGACAGGGTGGTGGGGGACTCTGGAAACACCATATATTTT
size: .; J: TRBJ2-1; V: TRBV6-5; D: TRBD1; CDR3: CASSSGQVRNEQFF; DNA: TGTGCCAGCAGTTCGGGACAGGTTAGGAATGAGCAGTTCTTC
size: .; J: TRBJ2-1; V: TRBV19; D: TRBD1; CDR3: CASSRTGELWVHEQFF; DNA: TGTGCCAGTAGCCGGACAGGGGAGTTGTGGGTTCATGAGCAGTTCTTC
size: .; J: TRBJ2-2; V: TRBV6-1; D: .; CDR3: CASSALISGWTGELFF; DNA: TGTGCCAGCAGTGCGTTAATATCGGGGTGGACCGGGGAGCTGTTTTTT
size: .; J: TRBJ2-7; V: TRBV7-2; D: .; CDR3: CASSLARQAVAEQYF; DNA: TGTGCCAGCAGCTTAGCCCGACAGGCCGTAGCCGAGCAGTACTTC
size: .; J: TRBJ1-2; V: TRBV10-3; D: .; CDR3: CAISGGEGRGYTF; DNA: TGTGCCATCAGTGGGGGGGAGGGCCGTGGCTACACCTTC
size: .; J: TRBJ1-4; V: TRBV2; D: .; CDR3: CASSVPGNEKLFF; DNA: TGTGCCAGCAGTGTGCCAGGGAACGAAAAACTGTTTTTT
size: .; J: TRBJ1-2; V: TRBV7-9; D: .; CDR3: CASSRSGYGYTF; DNA: TGTGCCAGCAGCCGATCAGGGTATGGCTACACCTTC
size: .; J: TRBJ1-3; V: TRBV29-1; D: TRBD1; CDR3: CSVSGTVGNTIYF; DNA: TGCAGCGTGTCCGGGACAGTTGGAAACACCATATATTTT
size: .; J: TRBJ1-3; V: TRBV29-1; D: .; CDR3: CSVDFEGRGTIYF; DNA: TGCAGCGTCGATTTTGAGGGCCGCGGCACCATATATTTT
size: .; J: TRBJ2-3; V: TRBV6-5; D: TRBD2; CDR3: CASSRGDSLDTQYF; DNA: TGTGCCAGCAGCCGGGGGGATTCATTGGATACGCAGTATTTT
size: .; J: TRBJ2-3; V: TRBV2; D: TRBD2; CDR3: CASSEGSGSLDTQYF; DNA: TGTGCCAGCAGTGAAGGTAGCGGGAGTTTGGATACGCAGTATTTT
size: .; J: TRBJ2-7; V: TRBV2; D: .; CDR3: CASRQGFEQYF; DNA: TGTGCCAGCCGCCAGGGGTTCGAGCAGTACTTC
size: .; J: TRBJ2-5; V: TRBV10-3; D: TRBD1; CDR3: CATRDRQETQYF; DNA: TGTGCCACCAGGGACAGGCAAGAGACCCAGTACTTC
size: .; J: TRBJ2-7; V: TRBV4-1; D: .; CDR3: CASSQDRVEQYF; DNA: TGCGCCAGCAGCCAAGATCGGGTCGAGCAGTACTTC
size: once; J: TRBJ2-3; V: TRBV6-6; D: TRBD2; CDR3: CASAYGGASDTQYF; DNA: TGTGCCAGCGCCTACGGGGGGGCCTCAGATACGCAGTATTTT
size: .; J: TRBJ2-3; V: TRBV6-6; D: .; CDR3: CASSYSPGETDTQYF; DNA: TGTGCCAGCAGTTACTCGCCGGGGGAAACAGATACGCAGTATTTT
size: once; J: TRBJ2-7; V: TRBV14; D: TRBD2; CDR3: CASSRLAGTLYEQYF; DNA: TGTGCCAGCAGTCGACTAGCGGGAACGCTGTACGAGCAGTACTTC
size: .; J: TRBJ1-1; V: TRBV4-1; D: TRBD1; CDR3: CASSPRQGSEAFF; DNA: TGCGCCAGCAGCCCCCGACAGGGCTCTGAAGCTTTCTTT
size: .; J: TRBJ2-5; V: TRBV7-9; D: TRBD1; CDR3: CASSSDRVVQETQYF; DNA: TGTGCCAGCAGCTCGGACAGGGTTGTTCAAGAGACCCAGTACTTC
size: .; J: TRBJ2-1; V: TRBV6-5; D: TRBD1; CDR3: CASSLDRGGYNEQFF; DNA: TGTGCCAGCAGTTTGGACAGGGGGGGTTACAATGAGCAGTTCTTC
size: once; J: TRBJ2-3; V: TRBV4-3; D: .; CDR3: CASSQDRVDTQYF; DNA: TGCGCCAGCAGCCAAGATCGGGTAGATACGCAGTATTTT
size: .; J: TRBJ2-2; V: TRBV10-3; D: TRBD1; CDR3: CATLAPQGINTGELFF; DNA: TGTGCCACCCTCGCCCCACAGGGGATAAACACCGGGGAGCTGTTTTTT
size: .; J: TRBJ1-1; V: TRBV5-1; D: .; CDR3: CASSFIPGGLGTEAFF; DNA: TGCGCCAGCAGCTTTATTCCAGGAGGGCTCGGCACTGAAGCTTTCTTT
size: few; J: TRBJ1-1; V: TRBV6-5; D: .; CDR3: CASSWSGGGLITEAFF; DNA: TGTGCCAGCAGTTGGAGTGGGGGGGGGCTCATCACTGAAGCTTTCTTT
size: .; J: TRBJ1-2; V: TRBV7-2; D: .; CDR3: CASSLSLLDYTF; DNA: TGTGCCAGCAGCTTAAGCCTTTTAGACTACACCTTC
size: .; J: TRBJ1-5; V: TRBV7-9; D: .; CDR3: CASSFGRDQPQHF; DNA: TGTGCCAGCAGCTTCGGCCGGGATCAGCCCCAGCATTTT
size: .; J: TRBJ2-7; V: TRBV6-6; D: TRBD2; CDR3: CASSYSPSGTYEQYF; DNA: TGTGCCAGCAGTTACTCGCCTAGCGGTACCTACGAGCAGTACTTC
size: .; J: TRBJ2-3; V: TRBV19; D: TRBD1; CDR3: CASSIAGTGKGPDTQYF; DNA: TGTGCCAGTAGTATAGCTGGGACAGGGAAGGGTCCAGATACGCAGTATTTT
size: .; J: TRBJ2-3; V: TRBV5-8; D: TRBD1; CDR3: CASSLGDRELSDTQYF; DNA: TGTGCCAGCAGCTTGGGGGACAGGGAATTGAGTGATACGCAGTATTTT
size: few; J: TRBJ1-1; V: TRBV5-1; D: .; CDR3: CASSKWAANTEAFF; DNA: TGCGCCAGCAGCAAATGGGCAGCGAACACTGAAGCTTTCTTT